This entry lists 11 T cell receptor beta chains sequenced from one sample in a study of cytomegalovirus exposure and HLA in healthy donors. Researchers ran the PCR with 60 Vbeta and 13 Jbeta primers. Assay used: immunoSEQ multiplex PCR; TCRdb lists only in-frame clones, some missing. In the table there are 90,000 to 120,000 clones, around 80% of which are singletons. Sequencing input: PBMCs. The receptors here all came from a middle-aged woman in good health and CMV-seronegative.

The genes are TRBV9 and TRBJ1-2, with 8 nucleotides matching TRBD1. V shed 1 base, J shed 7 bases, and the junction held 3 bases outside the gene matches. Germline V gene lookup returns CDR1 SGDLS and CDR2 YYNGEE. This CDR3 comprises 13 residues. The CDR3 sequence is CASSVLGQGGYTF. The CDR3 DNA is TGTGCCAGCAGCGTACTTGGACAGGGTGGCTACACCTTC. Combining the CDR3 with reference TRBV9 and TRBJ1-2 gives the whole variable domain DSGVTQTPKHLITATGQRVTLRCSPRSGDLSVYWYQQSLDQGLQFLIQYYNGEERAKGNILERFSAQQFPDLHSELNLSSLELGDSALYFCASSVLGQGGYTFGSGTRLTVV.

This clone came up a few times. The chain carries TRBV6-4 and TRBJ2-1, with D possibly TRBD2 on 5 matching bases. This CDR3 is 16 amino acids long. In germline, CDR1 is MRHNA, CDR2 SNTAGT. Trimming cost V 6 bases and J 9 bases, with 24 bases left between them. The CDR3 protein is CASSQTTTSLMAEQFF. The CDR3 region has the DNA TGTGCCAGCAGCCAGACCACAACTAGTCTAATGGCTGAGCAGTTCTTC.

The rearrangement uses TRBV5-1 and TRBJ2-3; possible D gene TRBD2, 5 bases. Trimming removed 2 bases at V and 0 bases at J, with 10 bases between. The CDR3 extends over 15 amino acids. CDR1 SGHRS and CDR2 YFSETQ come from the germline V gene. Here the CDR3 reads CASSLSGPSTDTQYF. The CDR3, as DNA: TGCGCCAGCAGCTTAAGCGGACCTAGCACAGATACGCAGTATTTT.

CDR3 in amino acids: CASSFNRGPYEQYF. The DNA of the CDR3 is TGTGCCAGCAGCTTCAACAGGGGACCCTACGAGCAGTACTTC. The chain has TRBV11-2 and TRBJ2-7; TRBD1 matches at 7 bases. The CDR3 runs 14 residues. Unmatched junction bases numbered 4, after V lost 3 bases and J lost 2 bases. CDR1 and CDR2 (germline): SGHAT, FQNNGV.

The chain links TRBV15 to TRBJ2-1; D unclear. Germline assignment: CDR1 LNHNV and CDR2 YYDKDF (reference sequence). The CDR3 is made up of 15 amino acids. The germline V and J ends were trimmed by 1 base and 1 base, with 8 bases remaining between them. The DNA of the CDR3 is TGTGCCACCAGCAGAGTCACGGTTTCCTACAATGAGCAGTTCTTC. It yields the protein CATSRVTVSYNEQFF.

V gene TRBV27 combines with J gene TRBJ1-2, with 12 nucleotides matching TRBD1. This CDR3 is built from 19 residues. Germline CDR1 is MNHEY and CDR2 is SMNVEV (reference sequence). J lost 5 bases, V lost 6 bases, and 19 bases had no gene match. CDR3: CASSPSSGQGARKGYGYTF. The CDR3, as DNA: TGTGCCAGCAGCCCGTCTTCGGGACAGGGGGCGCGAAAAGGGTATGGCTACACCTTC.

The chain combines TRBV7-2 with TRBJ2-1, with D perhaps matching TRBD2 (7 bases). The germline V and J ends were trimmed by 2 bases and 0 bases, with 11 bases remaining between them. The germline CDR1 and CDR2 sequences are SGHTA and FQGNSA. The CDR3 length is 16 residues. CDR3 loop: CASSLRGAPSYNEQFF. CDR3 sequence (DNA): TGTGCCAGCAGCTTACGGGGGGCCCCCTCCTACAATGAGCAGTTCTTC.

In its sample, this clone was seen a few times. This chain connects TRBV4-1 to TRBJ2-1; 9 positions match TRBD2. V shed 0 bases and J 7 bases; nucleotides not matched to a gene: 7. Per germline, CDR1 MGHRA and CDR2 YSYEKL. The CDR3 consists of 16 residues. The CDR3 is CASSQDHSGRTNEQFF. CDR3 DNA sequence: TGCGCCAGCAGCCAAGATCACAGCGGGAGGACTAATGAGCAGTTCTTC.

This chain uses TRBV19 with TRBJ1-4; 8 bases fit TRBD1. The CDR3 runs 17 residues. Germline CDR1 and CDR2: LNHDA and SQIVND (reference sequence). V shed 5 bases, J shed 5 bases, and the junction held 13 bases outside the gene matches. The CDR3 sequence: CASSEGQEDPENEKLFF. In DNA, the CDR3 is TGTGCCAGTAGTGAGGGACAGGAGGATCCTGAGAATGAAAAACTGTTTTTT.

V and J are TRBV6-5 and TRBJ1-5; 7 nucleotides agree with TRBD1. V gave up 6 bases and J gave up 2 bases; unmatched junction bases: 7. Germline V gene lookup returns CDR1 MNHEY and CDR2 SVGAGI. The CDR3 sequence is 15 residues long. The CDR3 spells CASRTTGTGNQPQHF. The DNA for the CDR3 is TGTGCCAGCAGAACGACCGGGACAGGCAATCAGCCCCAGCATTTT.

The chain carries TRBV5-1 and TRBJ1-1; a possible D gene is TRBD1 (6 bases). CDR1 is SGHRS and CDR2 is YFSETQ in the germline V gene. This CDR3 region has 14 residues. V dropped 2 bases and J dropped 1 base, with 9 bases sitting between them. CDR3 protein: CASSFGQSNTEAFF. CDR3 DNA: TGCGCCAGCAGCTTTGGACAGTCGAACACTGAAGCTTTCTTT.